Reported below is one T cell receptor beta chain. Unmatched junction bases numbered 12, after V lost 3 bases and J lost 5 bases. The CDR3 is 18 residues long. Germline V gene lookup returns CDR1 SEHNR and CDR2 FQNEAQ (reference sequence). This sample is drawn from a study of cytomegalovirus exposure and HLA in healthy donors. PCR involved 60 Vbeta and 13 Jbeta primers. Here immunoSEQ multiplex PCR was the method, and the copy in TCRdb shows in-frame clones only, minus some. The sample consists of 140,000 or so clones, approximately 86% of them appearing once. Sequenced material: PBMCs. The gene calls are TRBV7-9 and TRBJ2-1; 11 nucleotides agree with TRBD2. The receptor's source is a woman aged 40 to 50 in good health and CMV-seronegative. CDR3 loop: CASSFPASSGRDHNEQFF. The CDR3 DNA reads as TGTGCCAGCAGCTTTCCCGCGAGTAGCGGGAGGGATCACAATGAGCAGTTCTTC. Combining the CDR3 with reference TRBV7-9 and TRBJ2-1 gives the whole variable domain DTGVSQNPRHKITKRGQNVTFRCDPISEHNRLYWYRQTLGQGPEFLTYFQNEAQLEKSRLLSDRFSAERPKGSFSTLEIQRTEQGDSAMYLCASSFPASSGRDHNEQFFGPGTRLTVL.